The clone carrying this TCR beta chain was observed a single time. Its cognate antigen is unknown. Every donor had one or more pre-ART and two or more post-ART PBMC samples. J lost 3 bases, V lost 2 bases, and 4 bases had no gene match. The CDR3 runs to 14 residues. Germline CDR1 SGHNT, CDR2 YYREEE (reference sequence). This sample was taken from a study of long-term antiretroviral therapy in people with HIV. This was the immunoSEQ v3.0 assay at survey level. The method was immunoSEQ multiplex PCR; TCRdb's version includes in-frame clones alone and lacks a portion of them. The table shows some 26,000 clones, with around 83% occurring only once. Broader study findings: Researchers lacked any data on ART adherence, viral resistance or therapy changes. Collection of the blood, which took place between the mid-2000s and the late 2010s, possibly occurred under older ART regimens.

The chain uses TRBV5-4 and TRBJ2-7, with 8 bases that match TRBD1. The sample here was unsorted PBMCs, taken approximately 2.7 years after starting antiretroviral therapy. The TCR originated in a man aged 40-50 years with HIV. In DNA, the CDR3 is TGTGCCAGCAGCTTCGGGACAGGCAACTACGAGCAGTACTTC. It codes for CASSFGTGNYEQYF.